This T cell receptor beta chain is drawn from a study of T-cell reconstitution after alpha-beta-depleted transplantation in children (dated by TCRdb to 2016 to 2017). In the study overall: Using TCR repertoire profiling, the study quantitatively followed how T-cell immune reconstitution unfolded in children after TCRalphabeta/CD19-depleted allogeneic hematopoietic cell transplantation.

This clonotype was counted ten times or more. What this receptor recognizes is not known. Base quality data are lacking; no much larger clone is found one base away. General conclusions and limits of the study: Over subsequent months, a decline in hyperexpanded clone frequencies was noted, and after one year, T-cell counts and TCRbeta diversity were mostly ascribed to newly produced T cells. The apparently early alphabetaT-cell count recovery about two months after transplant was reportedly dependent on only several hundred rapidly expanded clones derived from non-depleted graft cells. In some patients, the high TCRbeta diversity seen at day 60 was put down to recipient T cells and intrathymic progenitors that had survived conditioning.

V lost 5 bases and J lost 5 bases; the stretch between them is 10 bases long. CDR1 and CDR2 (MGHRA, YSYEKL) derive from the germline V gene. The CDR3 starts with the cysteine, ends with the phenylalanine, and has 12 residues. Just the 36-base CDR3 DNA is kept, in frame starting at base 1. Explained via the paper, the treatment or condition label denotes: allogeneic hematopoietic cell transplantation with graft depleted of TCRalphabeta T cells and CD19 B cells. TCRalphabeta/CD19-depleted allogeneic hematopoietic cell grafts were given to the transplant recipients, all of whom were children. The library was prepared using PCR. The instrument given in TCRdb is Illumina HiSeq 2500. To normalize quantification of the TCRbeta repertoire, the TCR libraries were built with molecular barcoding that relied on unique molecular identifiers. TCRdb handled the public reads itself, with Q25 trimming in fastp and clone calling in MiXCR, and kept productive beta chains. Rows with a matching CDR3 protein are joined into one entry that keeps the most common DNA and genes. Counted in this sample were roughly 500,000 distinct CDR3 sequences; about 11% of them appeared once. The top ten constitute 2% to 2.5% of the sample.

The sample was PBMCs, taken before TCRalphabeta/CD19-depleted stem cell transplant. This sequence was found in a child younger than 10 with inherited bone marrow failure, due to receive a stem cell transplant. The receptor chain draws on TRBV4-1 and TRBJ2-7; D gene: possibly TRBD1, on 5 matching bases. The DNA sequence reads TGCGCCAGCAGCAGGCAGGGTGACGAGCAGTACTTC. It translates as CASSRQGDEQYF.